This is a list of T cell receptor beta chains from one sample in a study of long-term antiretroviral therapy in people with HIV. Assay: immunoSEQ multiplex PCR; the TCRdb copy retains only in-frame clones and omits some. The sample lists 25,000 to 35,000 clones, roughly 97% occurring once. The material was unsorted PBMCs, obtained 6.9 years after starting antiretroviral therapy. These receptors all come from a man younger than 45 with HIV. CDR3s include the opening cysteine and the closing phenylalanine or tryptophan. The order of the fields is CDR3 protein, V gene, J gene, CDR3 length.

CDR3aa: CASRIRGSSYNEQFF; v_gene: TRBV6-6; j_gene: TRBJ2-1; len: 15
CDR3aa: CASSQFNQGNSPLHF; v_gene: TRBV14; j_gene: TRBJ1-6; len: 15
CDR3aa: CASTQGTTNEKLFF; v_gene: TRBV19; j_gene: TRBJ1-4; len: 14
CDR3aa: CASQRGGLNTEAFF; v_gene: TRBV28; j_gene: TRBJ1-1; len: 14
CDR3aa: CASSFLGLGPGGYTF; v_gene: TRBV27; j_gene: TRBJ1-2; len: 15
CDR3aa: CASSPGTANQETQYF; v_gene: TRBV11-2; j_gene: TRBJ2-5; len: 15
CDR3aa: CASKTNPQDYGYTF; v_gene: TRBV2; j_gene: TRBJ1-2; len: 14
CDR3aa: CASSLSRLAGASNEQFF; v_gene: TRBV7-8; j_gene: TRBJ2-1; len: 17
CDR3aa: CASRATVGRGETQYF; v_gene: TRBV10-2; j_gene: TRBJ2-5; len: 15
CDR3aa: CASSLGASGSTDTQYF; v_gene: TRBV5-4; j_gene: TRBJ2-3; len: 16
CDR3aa: CASSETGILRQYF; v_gene: TRBV6-1; j_gene: TRBJ2-7; len: 13
CDR3aa: CASSPEDRYNQPQHF; v_gene: TRBV7-8; j_gene: TRBJ1-5; len: 15
CDR3aa: CATQTSGRNTGELFF; v_gene: TRBV15; j_gene: TRBJ2-2; len: 15
CDR3aa: CASSASGGSNTGELFF; v_gene: TRBV10-2; j_gene: TRBJ2-2; len: 16
CDR3aa: CASSLWVGTGELFF; v_gene: TRBV6-5; j_gene: TRBJ2-2; len: 14